The 16 T cell receptor beta chains reported below all come from one sample, sequenced in a study of cytotoxic CD8 clonotypes in ibrutinib-treated CLL. Profiling relied on immunoSEQ multiplex PCR, and the TCRdb table lists in-frame clones only, not all of them. Seen here are tens of thousands of clones, around 63% observed once, and the top ten hold less than 65%. The specimen was PBMCs, collected after 24 months of ibrutinib treatment. Receptors originate from a human donor with chronic lymphocytic leukemia.

The chain carries TRBV7-8 and TRBJ1-2; 7 bases fit TRBD1. The CDR3 loop spans 12 amino acids. CDR1 is SGHVS, CDR2 FQNEAQ, per germline. The junction had 5 bases not matched to a gene; V was cut back by 4 bases and J by 9 bases. In nucleotides, the CDR3 is TGTGCCAGCAGCTCAAGGGGACAGAGCTACACCTTC. Amino acids: CASSSRGQSYTF.

V and J are TRBV29-1 and TRBJ1-2, with D possibly being TRBD1 (6 bases). Trimming removed 7 bases from V and 5 bases from J, with 11 bases in between. The CDR3 has 11 residues. In germline, CDR1 is SQVTM, CDR2 ANQGSEA. The CDR3 here is CSASGTYGYTF. CDR3 nucleotide sequence: TGCAGCGCATCCGGGACATATGGCTACACCTTC.

V usage is TRBV30 and J usage is TRBJ2-2, with a tentative D call TRBD1 (5 bases). V lost 2 bases to trimming and J lost 4 bases, with 14 bases between them. Germline V gene data show CDR1 as GTSNPN and CDR2 as SVGIG (reference sequence). The CDR3 has 15 amino acids. The DNA for the CDR3 is TGTGCCTGGAGTTTTTGGGGTCAGGGCACCGGGGAGCTGTTTTTT. Amino acid sequence: CAWSFWGQGTGELFF.

J is TRBJ2-3 and V is TRBV7-9; D is ambiguous. V gave up 1 base and J gave up 5 bases, with 4 bases separating them. Germline CDR1 and CDR2: SEHNR and FQNEAQ (reference sequence). The CDR3 has 12 residues. CDR3 DNA sequence: TGTGCCAGCAGCTTAGTGAGAGATACGCAGTATTTT. Translation: CASSLVRDTQYF.

This clone was found once. V gene TRBV18 combines with J gene TRBJ1-2, with 10 bases aligning to TRBD1. CDR1 is KGHSH and CDR2 is LQKENI in the germline V gene. V shed 3 bases and J 7 bases; nucleotides not matched to a gene: 14. This CDR3 region has 17 residues. CDR3 amino acids: CASSPAVARQGASGYTF. CDR3 sequence (DNA): TGTGCCAGCTCACCTGCAGTCGCGAGACAGGGGGCTTCTGGCTACACCTTC.

Points on this clone: Other DNA sequences of this sample code for an identical CDR3. This sequence joins TRBV12-5 and TRBJ1-2; D unresolved. The CDR3 extends over 12 amino acids. Trimming took off 3 bases at V and 1 base at J, with 3 bases between the two ends. Looked up from germline, CDR1 is LGHNT and CDR2 is FRNRAP. This CDR3 reads CASGFSNYGYTF. In DNA form, the CDR3 reads TGTGCTAGTGGTTTTAGTAACTATGGCTACACCTTC.

This sequence joins TRBV19 and TRBJ2-5; perhaps D is TRBD1 or TRBD2 (5 bases each). The CDR3 extends over 15 amino acids. Looked up from germline, CDR1 is LNHDA and CDR2 is SQIVND (reference sequence). V gave up 3 bases and J gave up 2 bases, with 13 bases separating them. CDR3 bases: TGTGCCAGTAGTATTCGGGGACCGACTCAAGAGACCCAGTACTTC. Its protein product is CASSIRGPTQETQYF.

A few counts support this clone. For the CDR3, the DNA is TGTGCCAGCAGCGTAGAGGCAGGGGAAGCCTACGAGCAGTACTTC. Translation: CASSVEAGEAYEQYF. The J gene is TRBJ2-7, the V gene TRBV9, with D possibly matching TRBD1 (6 bases). The CDR3 loop spans 15 amino acids. V lost 0 bases and J 2 bases, leaving 12 bases between the germline ends. Germline values: CDR1 SGDLS, CDR2 YYNGEE.

This chain uses TRBV11-2 with TRBJ2-3, with unresolved D. The CDR3 has 12 residues. Trimming removed 5 bases at V and 3 bases at J, with 6 bases between. Germline V CDR1 and CDR2: SGHAT, FQNNGV. CDR3: CASSLSTDTQYF. Written as DNA, the CDR3 is TGTGCCAGCAGCCTATCAACAGATACGCAGTATTTT.

The chain couples TRBV27 to TRBJ2-2, with D perhaps TRBD2 (6 bases). The CDR3 length is 15 residues. Per germline, CDR1 MNHEY and CDR2 SMNVEV (reference sequence). Trimming took off 6 bases at V and 7 bases at J, with 18 bases between the two ends. The CDR3 region is CASRRGRGASGELFF. CDR3 coding DNA: TGTGCCAGCAGGAGGGGCCGCGGGGCTAGCGGGGAGCTGTTTTTT.

This clone showed up just a few times. The chain joins TRBV11-2 to TRBJ2-2; no firm D call. The V end was cut by 3 bases, the J end by 1 base, with 9 bases between. The germline CDR1 and CDR2 sequences are SGHAT and FQNNGV. This CDR3 has 15 residues. The CDR3 sequence is CASSFTRRNTGELFF. CDR3 sequence (DNA): TGTGCCAGCAGCTTTACCAGGCGGAACACCGGGGAGCTGTTTTTT.

The chain uses TRBV15 and TRBJ2-4, with TRBD1 identical over 9 bases. V gave up 5 bases and J gave up 3 bases; unmatched junction bases: 8. The CDR3 is made up of 16 amino acids. CDR1 and CDR2 from the germline V gene are LNHNV and YYDKDF (reference sequence). The CDR3 DNA sequence: TGTGCCACCAGCGGTGACAGGGGGGGTGGCAAAAACATTCAGTACTTC. Encoded protein: CATSGDRGGGKNIQYF.

This chain links TRBV30 with TRBJ2-7; D is unclear. The germline V gene has CDR1 GTSNPN and CDR2 SVGIG (reference sequence). This CDR3 contains 14 residues. Between the trimmed V and J ends, which lost 3 bases and 1 base, there was a span of 13 bases. The CDR3 sequence is CAWRSPGPSYEQYF. The CDR3 DNA follows: TGTGCCTGGAGGTCCCCTGGGCCTTCCTACGAGCAGTACTTC. The variable domain in full, completed from reference TRBV30 and TRBJ2-7, reads SQTIHQWPATLVQPVGSPLSLECTVEGTSNPNLYWYRQAAGRGLQLLFYSVGIGQISSEVPQNLSASRPQDRQFILSSKKLLLSDSGFYLCAWRSPGPSYEQYFGPGTRLTVT.

The chain carries TRBV10-2 and TRBJ2-7; TRBD1 agrees at 11 bases. Germline V lookup: CDR1 WSHSY, CDR2 SAAADI. Losses at the gene ends were 1 base for V and 9 bases for J; bases not matched to a gene: 8. The CDR3 has 15 amino acids. CDR3 DNA sequence: TGCGCCAGCAGTGAGTTGGGACAGGGGGTCTTGGGGCAGTACTTC. Protein: CASSELGQGVLGQYF.

J is TRBJ2-3 and V is TRBV2; 8 bases agree with TRBD1. The length of the CDR3 is 17 residues. V dropped 0 bases and J dropped 1; count of bases not matched to a gene: 6. Per the germline V gene, CDR1 is SNHLY and CDR2 is FYNNEI. The CDR3 DNA sequence: TGTGCCAGCAGTGAAGCCCCGGGACAGGTTCGCACAGATACGCAGTATTTT. Translating gives CASSEAPGQVRTDTQYF. The entire variable domain, with the rest obtained from reference TRBV2 and TRBJ2-3, is as follows: EPEVTQTPSHQVTQMGQEVILRCVPISNHLYFYWYRQILGQKVEFLVSFYNNEISEKSEIFDDQFSVERPDGSNFTLKIRSTKLEDSAMYFCASSEAPGQVRTDTQYFGPGTRLTVL.

V gene TRBV4-3 combines with J gene TRBJ2-4, with a weak D call TRBD1 (6 bases). Trimming pared 1 base from V and 5 bases from J, leaving 12 bases between. The CDR3 contains 15 residues. Germline values: CDR1 LGHNA, CDR2 YSLEER. The DNA for the CDR3 is TGCGCCAGCAGCCAAGTCGGTTACAGGGAAAACATTCAGTACTTC. Translation gives CASSQVGYRENIQYF.